This passage covers 6 T cell receptor beta chains from one sample sequenced in a study of CD8 T cells in ankylosing spondylitis. No antigen has been assigned to these receptors. Study-level findings and limits: Blood from ankylosing spondylitis patients appeared to carry a characteristic roughly eight-variant TCR beta motif.

TCRdb itself ran the 5' RACE reads through MiXCR, one entry per CDR3 protein. This table has roughly 700,000 distinct CDR3 sequences, 19% appearing once. The sample comprised blood, either unsorted or a sorted T cell fraction (not recorded which). The receptor set was obtained from a male donor with ankylosing spondylitis.

J is TRBJ1-1 and V is TRBV20-1, with D hard to call. Per the germline V gene, CDR1 is DFQATT and CDR2 is SNEGSKA (reference sequence). Trimming pared 0 bases from V and 5 bases from J, leaving 13 bases between. The CDR3 has 14 residues. CDR3 in amino acids: CSARDVGRRTEAFF. In nucleotides, the CDR3 is TGCAGTGCTAGAGATGTGGGTAGGAGGACTGAAGCTTTCTTT.

The chain has TRBV27 and TRBJ1-1; unclear D gene. Germline CDR1 is MNHEY and CDR2 is SMNVEV (reference sequence). V lost 8 bases and J 10 bases, leaving 20 bases between the germline ends. The CDR3 covers 13 residues. The CDR3 DNA sequence: TGTGCCAGCTCACCGCTGGGCCAGTATGTAGCTTTCTTT. It encodes CASSPLGQYVAFF.

The rearrangement links TRBV20-1 to TRBJ2-7; D perhaps matches TRBD2 (6 bases). Per germline, CDR1 DFQATT and CDR2 SNEGSKA (reference sequence). V was shortened by 3 bases and J by 0 bases, with 12 bases between the two germline ends. This CDR3 is 14 amino acids long. Here the CDR3 DNA reads TGCAGTGCTAGTTTTGGGGGGAACTCCTACGAGCAGTACTTC. Residues: CSASFGGNSYEQYF.

J is TRBJ2-1 and V is TRBV15; D is possibly TRBD2 (7 bases). Germline CDR1 is LNHNV and CDR2 is YYDKDF (reference sequence). The CDR3 loop spans 15 amino acids. The germline V and J ends were trimmed by 0 bases and 5 bases, with 11 bases remaining between them. CDR3 nucleotide sequence: TGTGCCACCAGCAGAGATGGGGGGGCAAACAATGAGCAGTTCTTC. This encodes CATSRDGGANNEQFF.

This clonotype was observed a few times. The rearrangement links TRBV12-3 or TRBV12-4 to TRBJ2-3; D uncertain. V was shortened by 6 bases and J by 3 bases, with 13 bases between the two germline ends. This CDR3 is built from 14 residues. The CDR3 DNA sequence: TGTGCCAGCAGAAAAGTCGGTCGTACAGATACGCAGTATTTT. Translation gives CASRKVGRTDTQYF.

This chain joins TRBV20-1 and TRBJ1-1; D is uncertain. This CDR3 is 13 amino acids long. The germline V gene has CDR1 DFQATT and CDR2 SNEGSKA (reference sequence). The V gene lost 3 bases and the J gene lost 0 bases, with 8 bases spanning the gap. CDR3 in DNA: TGCAGTGCTAGGACGACAATGAACACTGAAGCTTTCTTT. It encodes CSARTTMNTEAFF.